This passage covers 23 T cell receptor beta chains from one sample sequenced in a study of identical twins. Using its own MiXCR run on the 5' RACE reads, TCRdb lists one record per CDR3 protein. The table includes around 250,000 distinct CDR3 sequences, about 6.7% detected once. These same records also appear under a second study, on T cells expressing NK-cell markers.

Material: CD8+ T cells sorted from blood. Receptor source: a young woman in good health.

This clonotype was counted between two and nine times. V usage is TRBV2 and J usage is TRBJ2-1; 8 bases align to TRBD2. Germline assignment: CDR1 SNHLY and CDR2 FYNNEI. The CDR3 runs 15 residues. The V and J ends lost 1 base and 8 bases, in that order; junction bases with no gene match: 7. This CDR3 reads CASSEGGRWNDEQFF. CDR3 DNA sequence: TGTGCCAGCAGTGAAGGCGGGAGGTGGAACGATGAGCAGTTCTTC. Using reference TRBV2 and TRBJ2-1 for the parts outside the CDR3, the full variable domain is EPEVTQTPSHQVTQMGQEVILRCVPISNHLYFYWYRQILGQKVEFLVSFYNNEISEKSEIFDDQFSVERPDGSNFTLKIRSTKLEDSAMYFCASSEGGRWNDEQFFGPGTRLTVL.

The rearrangement uses TRBV14 and TRBJ2-1; D is unresolved. V gave up 0 bases and J gave up 0 bases, with 6 bases separating them. Germline CDR1 reads SGHDN; CDR2 reads FVKESK. This CDR3 region has 15 residues. CDR3 protein: CASSQDSRSYNEQFF. CDR3 in DNA: TGTGCCAGCAGCCAAGACTCGCGCTCCTACAATGAGCAGTTCTTC.

This clonotype came up a few times. The chain couples TRBV12-3 or TRBV12-4 to TRBJ1-2, with TRBD1 as a possible D gene (6 bases). V lost 3 bases to trimming and J lost 8 bases, with 16 bases between them. CDR3 length: 14 amino acids. The CDR3 nucleotides read TGTGCCAGCAGTTTTCGGGGAACAGGGTTGGGCTACACCTTC. Translated: CASSFRGTGLGYTF.

This clonotype was seen ten or more times. This chain links TRBV11-2 with TRBJ2-7; no clear D gene. The CDR3 is 13 amino acids. The V gene's germline CDR1 is SGHAT and CDR2 FQNNGV. Trimming removed 5 bases from V and 4 bases from J, with 12 bases in between. CDR3 amino acids: CASSLFDGYEQYF. The CDR3 nucleotides are TGTGCCAGCAGCCTCTTTGACGGTTACGAGCAGTACTTC.

The chain couples TRBV7-9 to TRBJ2-1, with D perhaps TRBD1 (8 bases). The length of the CDR3 is 16 residues. The V and J ends lost 4 bases and 6 bases respectively, with 19 bases between them. CDR1 SEHNR and CDR2 FQNEAQ come from the germline V gene (reference sequence). The CDR3 reads CASSSTGGARSNEQFF. CDR3 nucleotides: TGTGCCAGCAGCTCCACAGGGGGGGCCAGGTCCAATGAGCAGTTCTTC.

There are a few counts of this clonotype. The chain combines TRBV11-2 with TRBJ2-7; 10 nucleotides agree with TRBD1. The V segment lost 8 bases and the J segment 6 bases; nucleotides outside the gene matches: 22. The CDR3 runs 18 residues. Germline V gene sequence: CDR1 SGHAT, CDR2 FQNNGV. CDR3 loop: CASAGVGTGVVWGFEQYF. CDR3 nucleotides: TGTGCCAGCGCCGGTGTCGGGACAGGGGTTGTATGGGGGTTCGAGCAGTACTTC. Supplemented by reference TRBV11-2 and TRBJ2-7, the full variable domain reads EAGVAQSPRYKIIEKRQSVAFWCNPISGHATLYWYQQILGQGPKLLIQFQNNGVVDDSQLPKDRFSAERLKGVDSTLKIQPAKLEDSAVYLCASAGVGTGVVWGFEQYFGPGTRLTVT.

This clonotype has at least ten counts. The gene calls are TRBV4-2 and TRBJ2-4, with D perhaps matching TRBD1 or TRBD2 (5 bases each). V dropped 3 bases and J dropped 7 bases, with 19 bases sitting between them. The CDR3 sequence is 16 residues long. Germline lookup yields CDR1 LGHNA and CDR2 YNFKEQ. The DNA for the CDR3 is TGTGCCAGCAGCCACCCCCAAGGGGCCCCGGGGAACATTCAGTACTTC. Translation: CASSHPQGAPGNIQYF.

This clonotype was seen a few times. The chain has TRBV28 and TRBJ1-2; D call uncertain. Trimming removed 6 bases from V and 8 bases from J, with 13 bases in between. The CDR3 runs 12 residues. Germline CDR1 is MDHEN and CDR2 is SYDVKM. CDR3 bases: TGTGCCAGCAGCCCAATCTGGGAAGGCTACACCTTC. Amino acid sequence: CASSPIWEGYTF.

V and J are TRBV27 and TRBJ2-3; D not certain. Per the germline V gene, CDR1 is MNHEY and CDR2 is SMNVEV (reference sequence). The CDR3 is made up of 13 amino acids. Trimming left V 3 bases short and J 2 bases short, with 6 bases between. The CDR3 sequence: CASSFSLTDTQYF. CDR3 nucleotides: TGTGCCAGCAGTTTCTCTCTCACAGATACGCAGTATTTT.

This clonotype was counted between two and nine times. This sequence joins TRBV29-1 and TRBJ2-5; 10 bases match TRBD2. Germline assignment: CDR1 SQVTM and CDR2 ANQGSEA. This CDR3 contains 15 residues. The J segment lost 0 bases and the V segment lost 5 bases, leaving 6 bases of the junction unmatched. CDR3 bases: TGCAGCGTTCAAGGCACTAGCGGGGACCAAGAGACCCAGTACTTC. This gives the protein CSVQGTSGDQETQYF.

This clonotype has more than one count but fewer than ten. The CDR3 reads CASSQDPQGTQETQYF. The DNA of the CDR3 is TGCGCCAGCAGCCAAGATCCTCAGGGGACACAAGAGACCCAGTACTTC. The chain carries TRBV4-1 and TRBJ2-5; perhaps TRBD1 as D (6 bases). V lost 0 bases and J 2 bases, leaving 13 bases between the germline ends. The V gene's germline CDR1 is MGHRA and CDR2 YSYEKL. The CDR3 runs to 16 residues.

This clonotype has at least ten counts. The J gene is TRBJ2-7, the V gene TRBV2, with D tentatively TRBD1 (6 bases). The CDR3 length is 10 residues. Germline loops: CDR1 SNHLY, CDR2 FYNNEI. Trimming pared 4 bases from V and 9 bases from J, leaving 7 bases between. Written as DNA, the CDR3 is TGTGCCAGCAGTGGGGGGCGGCAGTACTTC. Protein product: CASSGGRQYF.

This clonotype was seen repeatedly, ten times or more. This chain joins TRBV5-5 and TRBJ2-7, with D uncertain. CDR3 length equals 13 residues. V was trimmed by 0 bases and J by 3 bases, leaving 7 bases between them. Per germline, CDR1 SGHKS and CDR2 YYEKEE (reference sequence). CDR3 nucleotide sequence: TGTGCCAGCAGCTTGGTCGCCATCTACGAGCAGTACTTC. This encodes CASSLVAIYEQYF.

This sequence joins TRBV28 and TRBJ2-5; D unresolved. Germline CDR1 reads MDHEN; CDR2 reads SYDVKM. The CDR3 sequence is 13 residues long. V was shortened by 5 bases and J by 5 bases, with 12 bases between the two germline ends. The CDR3 DNA reads as TGTGCCAGCAGTCCATCGGTGGGGGAGACCCAGTACTTC. Translation: CASSPSVGETQYF.

This clonotype occurred many times. This sequence joins TRBV5-1 and TRBJ1-5, with D unclear. This CDR3 has 15 amino acids. V was trimmed by 4 bases and J by 2 bases, leaving 13 bases between them. Germline values: CDR1 SGHRS, CDR2 YFSETQ. The CDR3 nucleotides read TGCGCCAGCAGCCGAGGAGGGCCGGGCAATCAGCCCCAGCATTTT. Amino acids: CASSRGGPGNQPQHF.

With regard to this clonotype: A junction boundary mismatches the germline segment, possibly from a read error. J is TRBJ2-5 and V is TRBV20-1; D ambiguous. Germline CDR1 and CDR2: DFQATT and SNEGSKA (reference sequence). There are 14 residues in the CDR3. CDR3 region: CSGRVNYPRETQYF. CDR3 bases: TGCAGTGGTAGAGTGAACTACCCTCGAGAGACCCAGTACTTC.

This clonotype was observed a handful of times. The chain uses TRBV5-1 and TRBJ2-3; 14 positions match TRBD2. Looked up from germline, CDR1 is SGHRS and CDR2 is YFSETQ. CDR3 length: 19 amino acids. V lost 4 bases, J lost 2 bases, and 12 bases stayed unmatched. CDR3 region: CASSTRLAGGPEITDTQYF. The CDR3 nucleotides are TGCGCCAGCAGCACCAGACTAGCGGGGGGGCCCGAAATCACAGATACGCAGTATTTT.

This clonotype showed up just a few times. The rearrangement uses TRBV20-1 and TRBJ1-3, with unresolved D. This CDR3 region has 15 residues. V lost 0 bases and J 1 base, leaving 10 bases between the germline ends. Germline CDR1 DFQATT, CDR2 SNEGSKA (reference sequence). CDR3 sequence (DNA): TGCAGTGCTAGAGATTTGGCGGTTTCTGGAAACACCATATATTTT. Encoded protein: CSARDLAVSGNTIYF.

This CDR3 reads CASSLVVGHSSGNTIYF. CDR3 nucleotide sequence: TGTGCCAGCAGCTTAGTCGTGGGACACTCCTCTGGAAACACCATATATTTT. V is TRBV7-8 and J is TRBJ1-3; D might be TRBD1 (6 bases). CDR1 is SGHVS and CDR2 is FQNEAQ in the germline V gene. This CDR3 has 17 residues. V shed 1 base and J shed 0 bases, with 13 bases lying between them. The full variable domain, completed using reference TRBV7-8 and TRBJ1-3, is GAGVSQSPRYKVAKRGQDVALRCDPISGHVSLFWYQQALGQGPEFLTYFQNEAQLDKSGLPSDRFFAERPEGSVSTLKIQRTQQEDSAVYLCASSLVVGHSSGNTIYFGEGSWLTVV.

This clonotype has more than one count but fewer than ten. The gene calls are TRBV27 and TRBJ2-2; the D is unclear. Germline values: CDR1 MNHEY, CDR2 SMNVEV (reference sequence). This CDR3 comprises 12 residues. The V gene lost 10 bases and the J gene lost 7 bases, with 13 bases spanning the gap. CDR3 protein: CAIIGLNGELFF. CDR3 in DNA: TGTGCCATCATTGGGCTCAACGGGGAGCTGTTTTTT.

This clonotype was picked up a small number of times. The rearrangement joins TRBV20-1 to TRBJ2-7; the match to TRBD2 covers 13 bases. This CDR3 is 16 amino acids long. After removal of 6 bases from V and 0 bases from J, the junction contained 8 bases not matched to a gene. The V gene's germline CDR1 is DFQATT and CDR2 SNEGSKA (reference sequence). CDR3 sequence (DNA): TGCAGTGCAGCCGGGACTAGCGGGATAAACTCCTACGAGCAGTACTTC. Translated, it gives CSAAGTSGINSYEQYF.

The chain recombines TRBV27 with TRBJ2-7; 10 bases line up with TRBD2. The germline CDR1 and CDR2 sequences are MNHEY and SMNVEV (reference sequence). J lost 2 bases, V lost 9 bases, and 16 bases had no gene match. This CDR3 has 17 residues. This CDR3 is CARGGDKAGGPPYEQYF. The CDR3 DNA reads as TGTGCCAGAGGGGGCGACAAAGCGGGAGGGCCTCCCTACGAGCAGTACTTC.

The chain has TRBV3-1 and TRBJ2-3; D might be TRBD1 or TRBD2, each matching 5 bases. Trimming cost V 1 base and J 0 bases, with 17 bases left between them. The CDR3 has 18 residues. Germline assignment: CDR1 LGHDT and CDR2 YNNKEL (reference sequence). The CDR3 nucleotides are TGTGCCAGCAGCCAAGGGGGAGCCGGGACGCCGAGCACAGATACGCAGTATTTT. This encodes CASSQGGAGTPSTDTQYF.